The entry below describes one T cell receptor (beta chain). Its cognate antigen is unknown. V lost 4 bases and J 3 bases, leaving 17 bases between the germline ends. CDR3 length: 16 amino acids. The germline V gene has CDR1 SGHTA and CDR2 FQGNSA. These data belong to a study of T-cell reconstitution after alpha-beta-depleted transplantation in children. Study-wide results and limits: Where some patients showed high TCRbeta diversity at day 60, it came from recipient T cells and thymic progenitors that had survived. Several hundred rapidly expanded clones from non-depleted graft cells reportedly supplied alpha-beta T cells about two months post-transplant.

The TCRbeta library incorporated unique molecular identifiers. TCRdb re-called the PCR reads through MiXCR, storing one row per CDR3 protein. The repertoire has roughly 200,000 distinct CDR3 sequences, roughly 8.1% of them found once; the top ten carry 35% to 45%. This TCR derives from a male patient between 2 and 15 years old who had a stem cell transplant for acute myeloid leukemia, so the T cells may come from the graft donor. The sample was PBMCs, mostly from graft donor cells, taken 360 days after TCRalphabeta/CD19-depleted stem cell transplant. V gene TRBV7-2 combines with J gene TRBJ2-3; D perhaps matches TRBD2 (6 bases). The CDR3: CASSSTLGRDTDTQYF. For the CDR3, the DNA is TGTGCCAGCAGCTCCACCCTCGGGAGAGATACAGATACGCAGTATTTT.